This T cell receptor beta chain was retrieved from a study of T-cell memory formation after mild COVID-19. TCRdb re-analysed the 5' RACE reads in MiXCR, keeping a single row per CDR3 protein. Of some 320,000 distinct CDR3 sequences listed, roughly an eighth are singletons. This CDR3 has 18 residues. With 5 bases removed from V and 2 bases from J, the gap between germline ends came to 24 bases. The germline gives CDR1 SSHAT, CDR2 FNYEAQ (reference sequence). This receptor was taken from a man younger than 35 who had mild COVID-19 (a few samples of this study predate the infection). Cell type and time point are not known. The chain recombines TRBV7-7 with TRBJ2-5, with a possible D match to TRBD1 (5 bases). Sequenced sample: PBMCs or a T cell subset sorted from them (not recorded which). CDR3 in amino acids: CASSPSPLPQTEQETQYF. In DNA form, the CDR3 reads TGTGCCAGCAGCCCCTCCCCCCTTCCGCAGACAGAACAAGAGACCCAGTACTTC.